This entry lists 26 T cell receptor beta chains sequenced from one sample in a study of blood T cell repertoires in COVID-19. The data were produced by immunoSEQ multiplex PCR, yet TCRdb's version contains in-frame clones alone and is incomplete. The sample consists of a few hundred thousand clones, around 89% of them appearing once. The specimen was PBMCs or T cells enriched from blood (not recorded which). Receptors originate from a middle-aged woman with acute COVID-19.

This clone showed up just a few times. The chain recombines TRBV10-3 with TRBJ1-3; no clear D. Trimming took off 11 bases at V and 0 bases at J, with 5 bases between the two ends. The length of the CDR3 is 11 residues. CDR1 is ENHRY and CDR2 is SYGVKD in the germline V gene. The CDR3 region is CALLSGNTIYF. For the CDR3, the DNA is TGTGCCCTCCTCTCTGGAAACACCATATATTTT.

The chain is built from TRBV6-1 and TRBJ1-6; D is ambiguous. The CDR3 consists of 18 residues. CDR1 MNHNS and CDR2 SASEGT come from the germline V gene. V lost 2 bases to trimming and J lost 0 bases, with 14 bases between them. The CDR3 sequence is CASSERQGGLSYNSPLHF. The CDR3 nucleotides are TGTGCCAGCAGTGAAAGACAAGGTGGCCTCTCCTATAATTCACCCCTCCACTTT.

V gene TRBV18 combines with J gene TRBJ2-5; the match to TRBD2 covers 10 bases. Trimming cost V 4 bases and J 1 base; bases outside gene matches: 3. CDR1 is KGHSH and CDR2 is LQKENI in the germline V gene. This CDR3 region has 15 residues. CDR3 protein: CASSHSGRFQETQYF. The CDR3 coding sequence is TGTGCCAGCTCACATAGCGGGAGGTTCCAAGAGACCCAGTACTTC.

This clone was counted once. The CDR3: CASSSSLAPGELFF. DNA of the CDR3: TGCGCCAGCAGCTCGAGCCTAGCCCCCGGGGAGCTGTTTTTT. V usage is TRBV5-1 and J usage is TRBJ2-2; D may be TRBD2 (5 bases). V was shortened by 3 bases and J by 6 bases, with 12 bases between the two germline ends. This CDR3 comprises 14 residues. The germline V gene encodes CDR1 SGHRS and CDR2 YFSETQ. Full variable domain (remainder filled in from reference TRBV5-1 and TRBJ2-2): KAGVTQTPRYLIKTRGQQVTLSCSPISGHRSVSWYQQTPGQGLQFLFEYFSETQRNKGNFPGRFSGRQFSNSRSEMNVSTLELGDSALYLCASSSSLAPGELFFGEGSRLTVL.

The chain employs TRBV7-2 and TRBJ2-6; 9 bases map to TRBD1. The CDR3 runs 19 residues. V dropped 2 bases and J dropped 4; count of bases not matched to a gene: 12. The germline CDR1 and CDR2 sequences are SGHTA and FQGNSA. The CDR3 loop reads CASSLRAGTGSVGANVLTF. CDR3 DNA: TGTGCCAGCAGCTTAAGGGCCGGGACAGGGTCGGTCGGGGCCAACGTCCTGACTTTC.

CDR3 region: CASSPPGLAGISEQFF. The CDR3 bases are TGCGCCAGCAGCCCGCCGGGACTAGCGGGAATAAGTGAGCAGTTCTTC. This chain connects TRBV5-1 to TRBJ2-1; 13 bases are a match to TRBD2. The germline V gene encodes CDR1 SGHRS and CDR2 YFSETQ. The CDR3 covers 16 residues. J was trimmed by 9 bases and V by 4 bases; bases with no gene match: 10.

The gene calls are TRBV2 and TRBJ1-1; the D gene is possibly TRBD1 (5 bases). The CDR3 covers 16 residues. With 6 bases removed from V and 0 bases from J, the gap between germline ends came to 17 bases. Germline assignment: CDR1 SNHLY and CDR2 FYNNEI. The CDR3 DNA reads TGTGCCAGCAGGTCGACAGAATCCCTTATGAACACTGAAGCTTTCTTT. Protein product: CASRSTESLMNTEAFF. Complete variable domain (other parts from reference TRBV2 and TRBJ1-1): EPEVTQTPSHQVTQMGQEVILRCVPISNHLYFYWYRQILGQKVEFLVSFYNNEISEKSEIFDDQFSVERPDGSNFTLKIRSTKLEDSAMYFCASRSTESLMNTEAFFGQGTRLTVV.

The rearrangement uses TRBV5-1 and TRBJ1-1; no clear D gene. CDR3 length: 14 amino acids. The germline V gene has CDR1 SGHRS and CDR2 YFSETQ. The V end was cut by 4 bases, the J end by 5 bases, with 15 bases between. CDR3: CASSAPGGRTEAFF. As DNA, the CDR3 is TGCGCCAGCAGCGCCCCGGGTGGGAGGACTGAAGCTTTCTTT.

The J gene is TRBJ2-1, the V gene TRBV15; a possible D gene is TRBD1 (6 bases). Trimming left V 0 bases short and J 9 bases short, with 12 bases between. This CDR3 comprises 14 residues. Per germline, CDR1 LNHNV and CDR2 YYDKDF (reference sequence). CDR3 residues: CATSREQGLGEQFF. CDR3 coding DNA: TGTGCCACCAGCAGAGAACAGGGCCTGGGTGAGCAGTTCTTC.

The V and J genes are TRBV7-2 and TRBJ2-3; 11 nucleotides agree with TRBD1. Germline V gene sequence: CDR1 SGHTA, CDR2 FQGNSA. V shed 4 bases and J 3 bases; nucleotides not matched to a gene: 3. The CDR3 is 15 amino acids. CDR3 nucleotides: TGTGCCAGCAGCTCGGGACAGGGGGTGACAGATACGCAGTATTTT. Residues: CASSSGQGVTDTQYF.

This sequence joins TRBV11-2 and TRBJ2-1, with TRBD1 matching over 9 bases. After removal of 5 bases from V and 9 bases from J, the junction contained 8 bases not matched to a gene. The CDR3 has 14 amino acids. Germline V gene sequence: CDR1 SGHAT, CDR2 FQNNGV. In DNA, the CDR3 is TGTGCCAGCAGCGTAGGAGACAGGGGGACTGAGCAGTTCTTC. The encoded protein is CASSVGDRGTEQFF.

CDR3 nucleotides: TGTGCCAGCAGTCTCGAGGTGAACACTGAAGCTTTCTTT. Translating gives CASSLEVNTEAFF. J is TRBJ1-1 and V is TRBV12-3 or TRBV12-4; D unclear. The CDR3 is 13 residues long. V was clipped by 5 bases and J by 0 bases, with 7 bases between them.

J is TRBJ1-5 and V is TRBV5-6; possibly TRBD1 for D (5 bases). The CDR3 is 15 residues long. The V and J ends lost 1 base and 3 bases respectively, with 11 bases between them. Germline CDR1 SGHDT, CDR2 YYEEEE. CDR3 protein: CASSLTGPINQPQHF. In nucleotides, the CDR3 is TGTGCCAGCAGCTTGACAGGACCTATCAATCAGCCCCAGCATTTT.

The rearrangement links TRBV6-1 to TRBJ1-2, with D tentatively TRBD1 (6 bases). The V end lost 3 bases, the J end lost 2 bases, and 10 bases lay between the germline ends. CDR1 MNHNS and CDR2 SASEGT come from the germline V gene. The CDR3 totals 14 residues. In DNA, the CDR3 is TGTGCCAGCAGTGACAGGACAGAAAACTATGGCTACACCTTC. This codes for CASSDRTENYGYTF.

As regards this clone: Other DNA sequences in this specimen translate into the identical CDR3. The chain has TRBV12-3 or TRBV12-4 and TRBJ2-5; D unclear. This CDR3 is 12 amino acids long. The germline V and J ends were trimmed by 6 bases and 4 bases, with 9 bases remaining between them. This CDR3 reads CASSPSGETQYF. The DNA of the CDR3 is TGTGCCAGCAGCCCCAGTGGAGAGACCCAGTACTTC.

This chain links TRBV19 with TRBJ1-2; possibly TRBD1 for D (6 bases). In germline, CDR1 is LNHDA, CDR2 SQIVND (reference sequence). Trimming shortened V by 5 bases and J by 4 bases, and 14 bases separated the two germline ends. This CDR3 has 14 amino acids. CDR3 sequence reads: CASSFGQTVYGYTF. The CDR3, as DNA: TGTGCCAGTAGTTTCGGACAGACTGTCTATGGCTACACCTTC.

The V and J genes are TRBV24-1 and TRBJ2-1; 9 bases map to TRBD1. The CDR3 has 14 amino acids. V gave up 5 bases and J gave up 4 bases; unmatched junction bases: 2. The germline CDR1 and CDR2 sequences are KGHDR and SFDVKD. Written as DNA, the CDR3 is TGTGCCACCAGTGTGGGGACAGGGTACAATGAGCAGTTCTTC. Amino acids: CATSVGTGYNEQFF.

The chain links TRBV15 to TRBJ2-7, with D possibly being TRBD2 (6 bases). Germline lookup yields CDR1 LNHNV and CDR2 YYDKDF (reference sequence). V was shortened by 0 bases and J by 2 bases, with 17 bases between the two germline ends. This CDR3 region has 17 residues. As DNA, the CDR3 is TGTGCCACCAGCAGAGACCGAGGGACTTCGAACCCCTACGAGCAGTACGTC. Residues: CATSRDRGTSNPYEQYV.

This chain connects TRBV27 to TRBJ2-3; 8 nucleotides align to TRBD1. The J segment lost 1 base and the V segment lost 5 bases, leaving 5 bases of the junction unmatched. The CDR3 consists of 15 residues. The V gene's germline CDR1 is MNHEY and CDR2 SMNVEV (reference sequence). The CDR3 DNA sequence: TGTGCCAGCAGTCTTGACAGGGGTCGCACAGATACGCAGTATTTT. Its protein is CASSLDRGRTDTQYF.

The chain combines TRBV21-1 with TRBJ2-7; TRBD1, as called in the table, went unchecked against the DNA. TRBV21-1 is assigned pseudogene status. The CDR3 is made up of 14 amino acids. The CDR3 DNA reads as TGTGCCAGCAGCCCACGGACAGGGGGCAGCGAGCAGTACGTC. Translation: CASSPRTGGSEQYV.

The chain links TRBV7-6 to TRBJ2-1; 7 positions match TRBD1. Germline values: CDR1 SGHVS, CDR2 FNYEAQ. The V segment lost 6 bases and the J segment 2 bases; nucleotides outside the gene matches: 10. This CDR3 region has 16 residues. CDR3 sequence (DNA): TGTGCCAGCAGTCCCACCCCGGGACAGCCCTACAATGAGCAGTTCTTC. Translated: CASSPTPGQPYNEQFF.

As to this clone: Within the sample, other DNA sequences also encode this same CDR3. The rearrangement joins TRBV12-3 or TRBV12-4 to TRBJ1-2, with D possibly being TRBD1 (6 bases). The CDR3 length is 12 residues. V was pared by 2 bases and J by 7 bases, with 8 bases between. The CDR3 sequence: CASSLRGAGYTF. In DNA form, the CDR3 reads TGTGCCAGCAGTTTACGGGGGGCTGGCTACACCTTC.

The CDR3 region is CASSQTSGGAHEQFF. The CDR3 region has the DNA TGTGCCAGCAGCCAGACTAGCGGGGGGGCCCATGAGCAGTTCTTC. V and J are TRBV9 and TRBJ2-1, with 14 bases aligning to TRBD2. From germline, CDR1 is SGDLS and CDR2 YYNGEE. There are 15 residues in the CDR3. After removal of 4 bases from V and 8 bases from J, the junction contained 5 bases not matched to a gene.

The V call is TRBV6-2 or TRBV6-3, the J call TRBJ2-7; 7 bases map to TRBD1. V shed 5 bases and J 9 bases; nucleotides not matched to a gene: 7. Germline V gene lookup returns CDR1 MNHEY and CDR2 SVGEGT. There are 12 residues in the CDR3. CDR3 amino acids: CASSQGTVAQYV. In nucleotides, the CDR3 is TGTGCCAGCAGTCAGGGGACAGTGGCGCAGTACGTC.

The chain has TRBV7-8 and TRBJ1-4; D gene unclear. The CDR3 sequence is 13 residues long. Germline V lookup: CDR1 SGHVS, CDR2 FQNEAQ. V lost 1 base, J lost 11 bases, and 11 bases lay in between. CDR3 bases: TGTGCCAGCAGCTTAGGTCTGATTGAGAAACTGTTTTTT. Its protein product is CASSLGLIEKLFF. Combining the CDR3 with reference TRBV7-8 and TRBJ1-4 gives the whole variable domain GAGVSQSPRYKVAKRGQDVALRCDPISGHVSLFWYQQALGQGPEFLTYFQNEAQLDKSGLPSDRFFAERPEGSVSTLKIQRTQQEDSAVYLCASSLGLIEKLFFGSGTQLSVL.

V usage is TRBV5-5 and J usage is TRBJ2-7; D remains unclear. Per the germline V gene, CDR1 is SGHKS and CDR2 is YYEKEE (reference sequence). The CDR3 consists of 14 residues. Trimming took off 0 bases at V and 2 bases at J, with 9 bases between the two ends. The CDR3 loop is CASSLVGLAYEQYF. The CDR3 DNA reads TGTGCCAGCAGCTTGGTTGGTTTAGCCTACGAGCAGTACTTC.